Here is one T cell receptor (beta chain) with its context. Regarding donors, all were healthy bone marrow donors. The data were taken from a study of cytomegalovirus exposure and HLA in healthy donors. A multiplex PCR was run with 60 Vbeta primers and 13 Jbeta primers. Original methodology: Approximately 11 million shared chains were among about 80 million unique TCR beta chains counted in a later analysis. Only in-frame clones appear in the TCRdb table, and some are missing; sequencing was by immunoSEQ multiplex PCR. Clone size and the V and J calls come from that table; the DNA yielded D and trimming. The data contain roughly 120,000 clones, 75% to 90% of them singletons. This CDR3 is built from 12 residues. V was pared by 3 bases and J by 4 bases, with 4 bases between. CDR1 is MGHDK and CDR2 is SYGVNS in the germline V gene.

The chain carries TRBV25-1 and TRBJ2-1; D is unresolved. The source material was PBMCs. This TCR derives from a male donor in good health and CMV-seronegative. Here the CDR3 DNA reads TGTGCCAGCAGTGACCGGTACAATGAGCAGTTCTTC. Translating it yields CASSDRYNEQFF.